The 6 T cell receptor beta chains reported below all come from one sample, sequenced in a study of OX40 agonist ivuxolimab in advanced cancers. Here immunoSEQ multiplex PCR was the method, and the copy in TCRdb shows in-frame clones only, minus some. The sample gives about 79,000 clones, more than 80% of which show up once; 0.45% to 0.65% is in the top ten. The sequencing used CD4+ or CD8+ T cells sorted from blood, collected in a trial of the OX40 agonist ivuxolimab. All receptors derive from an adult with an advanced solid tumor such as melanoma, head and neck, liver or kidney cancer.

The V gene is TRBV4-1, the J gene TRBJ2-5, with 10 bases aligning to TRBD2. Germline V lookup: CDR1 MGHRA, CDR2 YSYEKL. The CDR3 runs 18 residues. The ends lost 2 bases at V and 5 bases at J; junction bases unmatched: 14. CDR3 nucleotides: TGCGCCAGCAGCCAATCTCGCAACCTAGCGGGGGCTGAGGAGACCCAGTACTTC. It is translated as CASSQSRNLAGAEETQYF.

The V gene is TRBV20-1, the J gene TRBJ2-3; D unclear. The V and J ends lost 5 bases and 6 bases respectively, with 9 bases between them. CDR1 and CDR2 from the germline V gene are DFQATT and SNEGSKA (reference sequence). The CDR3 extends over 11 amino acids. The CDR3 sequence: CSADSRDTQYF. The CDR3 DNA sequence: TGCAGTGCTGATTCCCGGGATACGCAGTATTTT.

The chain uses TRBV4-3 and TRBJ1-5; D remains ambiguous. The germline V and J ends were trimmed by 0 bases and 0 bases, with 6 bases remaining between them. The V gene's germline CDR1 is LGHNA and CDR2 YSLEER. The CDR3 consists of 15 residues. The CDR3 DNA follows: TGCGCCAGCAGCCAAGATCCGGATAGCAATCAGCCCCAGCATTTT. It codes for CASSQDPDSNQPQHF.

This clone appeared once. V and J are TRBV23-1 and TRBJ1-1, with D possibly being TRBD1 (5 bases). TRBV23-1 is flagged as an ORF with uncertain function. The V end lost 8 bases, the J end lost 3 bases, and 16 bases lay between the germline ends. CDR3 size: 14 residues. The CDR3 reads CASPFGGWYTEAFF. The DNA of the CDR3 is TGCGCCAGCCCCTTTGGGGGATGGTACACTGAAGCTTTCTTT.

This chain uses TRBV7-2 with TRBJ1-2; D unclear. The germline V gene encodes CDR1 SGHTA and CDR2 FQGNSA. This CDR3 contains 14 residues. V shed 6 bases and J shed 0 bases, with 11 bases lying between them. The CDR3 DNA follows: TGTGCCAGCAGACGGACGGTAACTAACTATGGCTACACCTTC. This gives the protein CASRRTVTNYGYTF.

A few counts support this clone. J is TRBJ2-1 and V is TRBV19; tentative D call: TRBD1 (5 bases). The CDR3 is 14 amino acids. V was clipped by 3 bases and J by 5 bases, with 11 bases between them. CDR1 is LNHDA and CDR2 is SQIVND in the germline V gene (reference sequence). The CDR3 sequence is CASSMGLNHNEQFF. Here the CDR3 DNA reads TGTGCCAGTAGTATGGGGCTAAACCACAATGAGCAGTTCTTC.